The T cell receptor beta chain described here comes from a study of blood T cell repertoires in COVID-19. About the research overall: Nucleic acid was either cDNA or gDNA, and it came from T cells, B-cell-depleted T cells, or PBMCs.

In the authors' methods: Amplification of reference gene primers provided the estimated nucleated cell counts. The table came from immunoSEQ multiplex PCR; TCRdb's copy has only in-frame clones and leaves some out. The V and J calls and clone size come from that table; D and trimming were worked out from the DNA. This table holds under 200,000 clones, around 80% found once. The CDR3 length is 13 residues. Germline loops: CDR1 SNHLY, CDR2 FYNNEI. Trimming removed 4 bases at V and 4 bases at J, with 10 bases between. Clinical history as reported by participants underpinned cohort assignment. The source material was PBMCs or T cells enriched from blood (not recorded which). This clonotype was sampled from a man aged 50 or older who had recovered from COVID-19. The chain couples TRBV2 to TRBJ1-1; D may be TRBD1 (5 bases). The CDR3 nucleotides read TGTGCCAGCAGTGTCCAGGGTCCCACTGAAGCTTTCTTT. This codes for CASSVQGPTEAFF.